The 24 T cell receptor beta chains listed next were all sequenced from one sample in a study of T cell repertoires in cytomegalovirus infection. One entry per CDR3 protein results from TCRdb running MiXCR on the reads. The sample lists about 400,000 distinct CDR3 sequences, less than 20% seen once, with approximately 8% in the top ten. Sequencing used PBMCs. These receptors all come from a human donor in good health (CMV status not recorded). Some clones in this sample may be carry-over from other donors' samples.

This rearrangement joins TRBV7-2 to TRBJ2-1; D is perhaps TRBD2 (5 bases). CDR1 is SGHTA, CDR2 FQGNSA, per germline. CDR3 length: 16 amino acids. The V end was cut by 1 base, the J end by 7 bases, with 17 bases between. Here the CDR3 reads CASSLVSGEYGNEQFF. In DNA, the CDR3 is TGTGCCAGCAGCTTAGTTTCTGGGGAGTACGGGAATGAGCAGTTCTTC.

This chain connects TRBV15 to TRBJ1-1; the match to TRBD1 covers 7 bases. J gave up 4 bases and V 3 bases, and 5 bases lay outside the gene matches. The CDR3 spans 14 residues. Germline assignment: CDR1 LNHNV and CDR2 YYDKDF (reference sequence). The CDR3 coding sequence is TGTGCCACCAGCAGGGAGACAGGGAGCACTGAAGCTTTCTTT. This sequence encodes CATSRETGSTEAFF.

This rearrangement joins TRBV6-1 to TRBJ2-1; D is unresolved. CDR3 length: 16 residues. Per the germline V gene, CDR1 is MNHNS and CDR2 is SASEGT. Deletions cut 4 bases from V and 0 bases from J, with 13 bases between. Written as DNA, the CDR3 is TGTGCCAGCAGTGTTAGGGTCCTTGGCTCCTACAATGAGCAGTTCTTC. Encoded protein: CASSVRVLGSYNEQFF.

This clonotype was seen at least ten times. The chain combines TRBV20-1 with TRBJ2-3; 13 positions agree with TRBD2. Germline trimming cut 6 bases from V and 0 bases from J; bases unmatched to any gene: 6. CDR1 is DFQATT and CDR2 is SNEGSKA in the germline V gene (reference sequence). The CDR3 is 16 amino acids. CDR3 loop: CSAGTSGKFSTDTQYF. The CDR3 DNA reads TGCAGTGCCGGGACTAGCGGGAAGTTTAGCACAGATACGCAGTATTTT.

The chain employs TRBV7-4 and TRBJ1-1; D unresolved. CDR1 SGHVT and CDR2 SQSDAQ come from the germline V gene. V lost 5 bases to trimming and J lost 1 base, with 11 bases between them. This CDR3 spans 14 amino acids. The CDR3 reads CASSVSAANTEAFF. Here the CDR3 DNA reads TGTGCCAGCAGCGTCAGCGCGGCGAACACTGAAGCTTTCTTT.

In this sample, this clonotype turned up many times. The chain couples TRBV27 to TRBJ1-6; D gene ambiguous. Germline-derived CDR1 and CDR2 are MNHEY and SMNVEV (reference sequence). The CDR3 loop spans 13 amino acids. Trimming cost V 8 bases and J 8 bases, with 13 bases left between them. The DNA of the CDR3 is TGTGCCAGCCGTCTAAACTTCGATTCACCCCTCCACTTT. Translated, it gives CASRLNFDSPLHF.

Concerning this clonotype: A much larger clone lies one base from this, so it may be a read error. V usage is TRBV7-9 and J usage is TRBJ1-1; D perhaps matches TRBD1 (6 bases). The germline V gene has CDR1 SEHNR and CDR2 FQNEAQ (reference sequence). CDR3 size: 14 residues. CDR3 sequence (DNA): TGTGCCAGCAGCCTAGCAGGGTCAGGGGTGAAAGCTTTCTTT. Protein sequence: CASSLAGSGVKAFF.

V usage is TRBV7-3 and J usage is TRBJ2-5; TRBD2 might be the D (6 bases). The V gene's germline CDR1 is SGHTA and CDR2 FQGTGA. V was cut by 5 bases and J by 4 bases, with 17 bases left in between. The CDR3 covers 15 residues. CDR3 sequence: CASSAPGLGGETQYF. In DNA, the CDR3 is TGTGCCAGCAGCGCCCCGGGCCTGGGGGGAGAGACCCAGTACTTC.

This clonotype showed up just a few times. The J gene is TRBJ1-1, the V gene TRBV20-1; perhaps TRBD1 as D (6 bases). Looked up from germline, CDR1 is DFQATT and CDR2 is SNEGSKA (reference sequence). V lost 3 bases and J lost 2, with 19 bases in between. This CDR3 region has 16 residues. Here the CDR3 DNA reads TGCAGTGCTAGTTACCGTTGGTGGGGGCTTAACACTGAAGCTTTCTTT. Its protein product is CSASYRWWGLNTEAFF.

CDR3 sequence (DNA): TGTGCCAGCAGCTGGACTAGCGGGGCGGCAGATACGCAGTATTTT. Its protein product is CASSWTSGAADTQYF. The rearrangement joins TRBV6-6 to TRBJ2-3, with 12 bases fitting TRBD2. Trimming took 6 bases from V and 4 from J; bases not matched to a gene: 5. The CDR3 loop spans 15 amino acids. Germline V gene lookup returns CDR1 MNHNY and CDR2 SVGAGI (reference sequence).

The CDR3 sequence is CASSLQGPNEQYF. The CDR3 coding sequence is TGTGCCAGCAGCCTTCAGGGGCCCAACGAGCAGTACTTC. The chain recombines TRBV28 with TRBJ2-7; weak D call: TRBD1 (6 bases). V lost 6 bases, J lost 5 bases, and 14 bases lay in between. CDR3 length: 13 amino acids. The germline CDR1 and CDR2 sequences are MDHEN and SYDVKM.

The chain links TRBV20-1 to TRBJ2-2, with D possibly matching TRBD2 (5 bases). Trimming took off 6 bases at V and 1 base at J, with 15 bases between the two ends. The CDR3 consists of 15 residues. The germline V gene encodes CDR1 DFQATT and CDR2 SNEGSKA (reference sequence). CDR3 region: CSAIPARVNTGELFF. The CDR3 coding sequence is TGCAGTGCCATACCGGCGAGGGTGAACACCGGGGAGCTGTTTTTT.

The chain recombines TRBV12-3 or TRBV12-4 with TRBJ2-3, with 9 nucleotides matching TRBD1. The CDR3 covers 13 residues. V dropped 4 bases and J dropped 7; count of bases not matched to a gene: 3. The CDR3 loop is CASSWGQGNTQYF. CDR3 sequence (DNA): TGTGCCAGCAGTTGGGGACAGGGAAATACGCAGTATTTT.

This clonotype came up many times. J is TRBJ2-3 and V is TRBV7-2; D unresolved. This CDR3 is built from 15 residues. CDR1 SGHTA and CDR2 FQGNSA come from the germline V gene. Trimming removed 5 bases from V and 1 base from J, with 13 bases in between. CDR3 in amino acids: CASSLGSRGTDTQYF. The CDR3 DNA sequence: TGTGCCAGCAGCCTGGGAAGTCGGGGCACAGATACGCAGTATTTT.

J is TRBJ1-2 and V is TRBV20-1; D is unresolved. The CDR3 covers 12 residues. Trimming took 3 bases from V and 5 from J, leaving 10 bases between them. The germline V gene encodes CDR1 DFQATT and CDR2 SNEGSKA (reference sequence). For the CDR3, the DNA is TGCAGTGCTAGGACTGCGCGGTATGGCTACACCTTC. It translates to CSARTARYGYTF.

This clonotype was recorded at least ten times. This chain joins TRBV2 and TRBJ2-6, with D possibly matching TRBD1 (5 bases). Trimming took off 7 bases at V and 1 base at J, with 5 bases between the two ends. Germline V gives CDR1 SNHLY, CDR2 FYNNEI. This CDR3 has 13 amino acids. Here the CDR3 reads CASKGSGANVLTF. For the CDR3, the DNA is TGTGCCAGCAAGGGGTCTGGGGCCAACGTCCTGACTTTC.

This clonotype was seen a handful of times. This chain links TRBV18 with TRBJ2-5; no definite D call. Trimming removed 5 bases at V and 5 bases at J, with 9 bases between. Germline V CDR1 and CDR2: KGHSH, LQKENI. The CDR3 covers 12 residues. CDR3 in DNA: TGTGCCAGCTCAACACAGCAGGAGACCCAGTACTTC. Protein: CASSTQQETQYF.

This clonotype was counted between two and nine times. V and J are TRBV2 and TRBJ2-3; D gene uncertain. Germline values: CDR1 SNHLY, CDR2 FYNNEI. This CDR3 spans 14 amino acids. V shed 6 bases and J shed 2 bases, with 12 bases lying between them. CDR3 coding DNA: TGTGCCAGCAGCGTGAGAAGTCCCACAGATACGCAGTATTTT. The encoded protein is CASSVRSPTDTQYF.

This clonotype was picked up many times. The genes are TRBV7-2 and TRBJ2-5; D gene uncertain. There are 11 residues in the CDR3. Trimming took off 5 bases at V and 3 bases at J, with 4 bases between the two ends. The germline gives CDR1 SGHTA, CDR2 FQGNSA. The CDR3 region has the DNA TGTGCCAGCAGCGTAAAAGAGACCCAGTACTTC. This encodes CASSVKETQYF.

In its sample, this clonotype was seen many times. The chain is built from TRBV7-2 and TRBJ2-1; D ambiguous. The V gene's germline CDR1 is SGHTA and CDR2 FQGNSA. The V gene lost 3 bases and the J gene lost 10 bases, with 10 bases spanning the gap. The CDR3 runs 12 residues. The CDR3 region has the DNA TGTGCCAGCAGCTTGTTCCGGGCCGAGCAGTTCTTC. This sequence encodes CASSLFRAEQFF.

This clonotype was seen at least ten times. The chain has TRBV3-1 and TRBJ2-7; D gene ambiguous. The V end lost 2 bases, the J end lost 0 bases, and 2 bases lay between the germline ends. Germline values: CDR1 LGHDT, CDR2 YNNKEL (reference sequence). The CDR3 is made up of 12 amino acids. The CDR3 loop is CASSQSSYEQYF. CDR3 DNA sequence: TGTGCCAGCAGCCAAAGCTCCTACGAGCAGTACTTC.

This clonotype showed up many times. The chain joins TRBV7-2 to TRBJ1-5; D unresolved. With 1 base removed from V and 7 bases from J, the gap between germline ends came to 11 bases. This CDR3 has 14 amino acids. Germline-derived CDR1 and CDR2 are SGHTA and FQGNSA. The CDR3 here is CASSLVAGGQPQHF. CDR3 nucleotide sequence: TGTGCCAGCAGCTTAGTCGCGGGTGGCCAGCCCCAGCATTTT.

A few counts support this clonotype. The chain recombines TRBV10-3 with TRBJ2-7; 9 bases line up with TRBD1. CDR1 and CDR2 (germline): ENHRY, SYGVKD. The CDR3 has 14 amino acids. V trimming: 7 bases; J trimming: 5 bases; junction bases outside the gene matches: 9. The CDR3 reads CAITAQGAFNEQYF. Written as DNA, the CDR3 is TGTGCCATCACCGCACAGGGGGCTTTCAACGAGCAGTACTTC.

Only a few counts were recorded for this clonotype. The chain employs TRBV5-1 and TRBJ1-2; unclear D gene. Germline V lookup: CDR1 SGHRS, CDR2 YFSETQ. V lost 4 bases and J lost 7, with 14 bases in between. This CDR3 has 13 residues. CDR3 coding DNA: TGCGCCAGCAGCGCATCAGTAGACGCTGGCTACACCTTC. It yields the protein CASSASVDAGYTF.